This TCR beta chain was recovered during a study of blood T cell repertoires in COVID-19. Study information: Samples taken during acute and convalescent COVID-19 were collected in the United States, Italy and Spain. Sample material is recorded as cDNA or gDNA derived from T cells, B-cell-depleted T cells, or PBMCs.

In the study's own analysis: The assay estimated nucleated cells by amplifying reference gene primers. Produced via immunoSEQ multiplex PCR; TCRdb's table is partial and in-frame only. V and J calls and clone size come straight from that table; D and trimming were deduced from the DNA. The table has tens of thousands of clones, 82% seen once. The V gene's germline CDR1 is SGHRS and CDR2 YFSETQ. The CDR3 extends over 16 amino acids. Trimming took 4 bases from V and 2 from J; bases not matched to a gene: 9. The chain uses TRBV5-1 and TRBJ2-1; 7 bases agree with TRBD2. The clonotype comes from a woman aged 60 to 75 with acute or convalescent COVID-19. The material sequenced was peripheral blood. This CDR3 is CASSGSSGGAYNEQFF. In nucleotides, the CDR3 is TGCGCCAGCAGCGGTTCTAGCGGCGGGGCCTACAATGAGCAGTTCTTC.